This paragraph reports one TCR beta chain. Germline V CDR1 and CDR2: SEHNR, FQNEAQ (reference sequence). CDR3 size: 15 residues. V was trimmed by 1 base and J by 5 bases, leaving 14 bases between them. This sample was taken from a study of T cell responses to AZD1222 COVID-19 vaccine. Generated by immunoSEQ multiplex PCR, the TCRdb table keeps only in-frame clones and is missing some. The sample yields 150,000 or so clones, approximately 90% seen once. Sequenced here: peripheral blood, sampled on day 0 of MenACWY control vaccination. The chain couples TRBV7-9 to TRBJ1-1; the D gene is possibly TRBD1 (6 bases). The clonotype was recovered from an adult in good health. CDR3 loop: CASSLDWGAGTEAFF. The DNA of the CDR3 is TGTGCCAGCAGCTTAGACTGGGGGGCGGGAACTGAAGCTTTCTTT. The whole variable domain, remainder taken from reference TRBV7-9 and TRBJ1-1, is DTGVSQNPRHKITKRGQNVTFRCDPISEHNRLYWYRQTLGQGPEFLTYFQNEAQLEKSRLLSDRFSAERPKGSFSTLEIQRTEQGDSAMYLCASSLDWGAGTEAFFGQGTRLTVV.